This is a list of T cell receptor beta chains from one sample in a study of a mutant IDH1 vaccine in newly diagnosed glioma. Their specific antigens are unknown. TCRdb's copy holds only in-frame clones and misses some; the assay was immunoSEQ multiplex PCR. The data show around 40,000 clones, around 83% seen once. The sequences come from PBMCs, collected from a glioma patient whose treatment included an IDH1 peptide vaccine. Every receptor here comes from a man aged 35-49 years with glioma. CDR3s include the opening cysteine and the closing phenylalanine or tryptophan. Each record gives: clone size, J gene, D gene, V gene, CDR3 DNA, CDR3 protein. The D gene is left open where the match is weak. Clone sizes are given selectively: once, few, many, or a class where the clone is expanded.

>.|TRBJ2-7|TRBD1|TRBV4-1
TGCGCCAGCAGCCAGGGATGGACAGGGTTTTACGAGCAGTACTTC
CASSQGWTGFYEQYF
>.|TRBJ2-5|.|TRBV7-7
TGTGCCAGCAGAGCCAAGGGGGGGGAGACCCAGTACTTC
CASRAKGGETQYF
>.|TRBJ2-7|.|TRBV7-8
TGTGCCAGCACCATGAGCTACGAGCAGTACTTC
CASTMSYEQYF
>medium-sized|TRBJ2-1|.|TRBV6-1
TGTGCCAGCAGCTGGGCCTCGAATGAGCAGTTCTTC
CASSWASNEQFF
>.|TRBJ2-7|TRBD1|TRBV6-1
TGTGCCAGCAAAAACCCAGGGACAGGGGTCCACGAGCAGTACTTC
CASKNPGTGVHEQYF
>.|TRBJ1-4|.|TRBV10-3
TGTGCCACTAGGAACGGACAAACTAATGAAAAACTGTTTTTT
CATRNGQTNEKLFF
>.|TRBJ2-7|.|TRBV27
TGTGCCAGCAGTTTATTTCGCCGGAGGAACTACGAGCAGTACTTC
CASSLFRRRNYEQYF
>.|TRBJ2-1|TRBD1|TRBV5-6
TGTGCCAGCAGCTTGGCTTCCGGGACAGGGTACAATGAGCAGTTCTTC
CASSLASGTGYNEQFF
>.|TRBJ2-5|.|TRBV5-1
TGCGCCAGCAGCCCGTTCCTCCAGGGGGGAGAGACCCAGTACTTC
CASSPFLQGGETQYF
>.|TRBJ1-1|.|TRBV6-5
TGTGCCAGCAGTTACTCCGGACAGCAGGGGACTGAAGCTTTCTTT
CASSYSGQQGTEAFF
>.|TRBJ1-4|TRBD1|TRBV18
TGTGCCAGCTCACCAGCTGACAGGGGGCGTGAAAAACTGTTTTTT
CASSPADRGREKLFF
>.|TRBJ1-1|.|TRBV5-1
TGCGCCAGCAGCTTGGAACAGCTCAATGAAGCTTTCTTT
CASSLEQLNEAFF
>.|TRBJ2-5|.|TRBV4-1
TGCGCCAGCAGCCAAGTAGGGGGCCAAGAGACCCAGTACTTC
CASSQVGGQETQYF
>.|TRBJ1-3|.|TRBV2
TGTGCCAGCAGTGAAGGATTCGGGGTCGCTGACACCATATATTTT
CASSEGFGVADTIYF
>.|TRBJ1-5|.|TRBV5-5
TGTGCCAGCAGCCTCTGGGGTAGTGGCAATCAGCCCCAGCATTTT
CASSLWGSGNQPQHF
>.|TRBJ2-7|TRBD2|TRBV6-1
TGTGCCAGCAGTGAAAGCCGGCTAGCACGGGGGGGGGAGCAGTACTTC
CASSESRLARGGEQYF
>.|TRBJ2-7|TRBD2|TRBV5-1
TGCGCCAGCAGCAAACCGGGACTAGCGGGACGTGAGTACGAGCAGTACTTC
CASSKPGLAGREYEQYF
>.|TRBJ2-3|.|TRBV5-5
TGTGCCAGCAGCTTCAGGTCCACAGATACGCAGTATTTT
CASSFRSTDTQYF
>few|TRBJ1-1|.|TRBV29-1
TGCAGCGTTGTCGCCCCCGCGAACACTGAAGCTTTCTTT
CSVVAPANTEAFF
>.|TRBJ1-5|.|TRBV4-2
TGTGCCAGCAGCCAAGAGGGTAGCAATCAGCCCCAGCATTTT
CASSQEGSNQPQHF
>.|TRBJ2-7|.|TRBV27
TGTGCCAGCAGTCCCCGGGGAGCGGGTTTGTACGAGCAGTACTTC
CASSPRGAGLYEQYF
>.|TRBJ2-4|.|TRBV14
TGTGCCAGCAGCCACCACACCCCCTATACAGCCAAAAACATTCAGTACTTC
CASSHHTPYTAKNIQYF
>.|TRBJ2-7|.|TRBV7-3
TGTGCCAGCAGCTATTTAGTGGGTTACGAGCAGTACTTC
CASSYLVGYEQYF
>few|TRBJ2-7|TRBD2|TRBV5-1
TGCGCCAGCAGCCAGGGGGGACTAGCTTTATACGAGCAGTACTTC
CASSQGGLALYEQYF
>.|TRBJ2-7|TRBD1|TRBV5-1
TGCGCCAGCAGCCGGGACAGCAACTACGAGCAGTACTTC
CASSRDSNYEQYF
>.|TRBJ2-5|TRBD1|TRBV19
TGTGCCAGTAGCCAACGACAGGGTGTCGTGGAGACCCAGTACTTC
CASSQRQGVVETQYF
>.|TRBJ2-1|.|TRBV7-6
TGTGCCAGCAGCTTAGATCCGGGACTGCCTTACAATGAGCAGTTCTTC
CASSLDPGLPYNEQFF
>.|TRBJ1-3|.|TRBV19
TGTGCCAGTAGTATTTCACCGGGGAGAGATGGAAACACCATATATTTT
CASSISPGRDGNTIYF